This T cell receptor (beta chain) stems from a study of blood T cells in healthy people across ages. Findings of the study overall: The study lacked donor CMV status, which possibly confounded expanded clonotype changes. The fall in TCR beta diversity per million T cells was roughly linear with age. Naive and antigen-experienced cells were not separated, limiting conclusive comparison.

The germline gives CDR1 KGHSH, CDR2 LQKENI. This CDR3 has 14 residues. Comment on this clonotype: Its matching antigen is unknown. At one end, the junction sequence differs from germline, possibly due to a read error.

Through a sample-barcoded 5' primer and a J-beta primer mix, a second PCR was run for about 7 to 12 cycles. MiXCR, applied by TCRdb to the 5' RACE reads, yields one record per CDR3 protein. The table lists around 1,500,000 distinct CDR3 sequences, approximately 40% of them singletons, with roughly 7.7% in the top ten. Ranging in age from roughly 6 to 95, the donors were healthy Caucasian individuals from Russia. The chain uses TRBV18 and TRBJ1-1; D unclear. This TCR derives from a woman under 30 in good health. Sequenced: blood. The CDR3: CANSPTTPNTEAFF. CDR3 DNA sequence: TGTGCCAACTCACCAACAACTCCGAACACTGAAGCTTTCTTT.